Shown below are 10 T cell receptor beta chains from a single sample sequenced in a study of identical twins. MiXCR, run by TCRdb on the 5' RACE reads, gives a single entry per CDR3 protein. The data contain some 500,000 distinct CDR3 sequences, approximately 22% of them singletons. Another study also made use of these data, one on T cells expressing NK-cell markers.

Sequenced input: CD4+ T cells sorted from blood. These receptor sequences come from a woman aged 18-29 years in good health.

V is TRBV3-1 and J is TRBJ1-2; D may be TRBD1 (6 bases). This CDR3 has 14 amino acids. The V end lost 1 base, the J end lost 5 bases, and 11 bases lay between the germline ends. Germline V CDR1 and CDR2: LGHDT, YNNKEL (reference sequence). The CDR3 DNA reads as TGTGCCAGCAGCCAAGCAACAGGGCTTTATGGCTACACCTTC. The encoded protein is CASSQATGLYGYTF.

This chain connects TRBV9 to TRBJ1-1; TRBD1 is a possible D gene (5 bases). Deletions cut 4 bases from V and 4 bases from J, with 17 bases between. Germline V lookup: CDR1 SGDLS, CDR2 YYNGEE. This CDR3 contains 15 residues. The CDR3 region has the DNA TGTGCCAGCAGCCCTTACTCTCAGGGTGGCACTGAAGCTTTCTTT. The encoded protein is CASSPYSQGGTEAFF.

This chain links TRBV7-2 with TRBJ2-3, with 8 bases that match TRBD2. Germline values: CDR1 SGHTA, CDR2 FQGNSA. The V segment lost 5 bases and the J segment 6 bases; nucleotides outside the gene matches: 13. The CDR3 spans 16 residues. Here the CDR3 reads CASSRTSGTSVDTQYF. The CDR3 DNA is TGTGCCAGCAGCCGGACATCCGGGACTAGTGTGGATACGCAGTATTTT.

The chain uses TRBV29-1 and TRBJ2-5, with D maybe TRBD1 (5 bases). V was trimmed by 6 bases and J by 1 base, leaving 21 bases between them. The CDR3 length is 16 residues. Germline assignment: CDR1 SQVTM and CDR2 ANQGSEA. The CDR3 is CSVRYSQGGSQETQYF. DNA of the CDR3: TGCAGCGTCAGATACAGCCAGGGCGGTAGCCAAGAGACCCAGTACTTC.

The chain uses TRBV18 and TRBJ1-4; tentatively, D is TRBD1 (5 bases). CDR1 KGHSH and CDR2 LQKENI come from the germline V gene. V gave up 5 bases and J gave up 3 bases, with 16 bases separating them. This CDR3 is 16 amino acids long. The CDR3 region has the DNA TGTGCCAGCTCAGTCCCAGGGACTGGGGCTAATGAAAAACTGTTTTTT. It encodes CASSVPGTGANEKLFF.

The CDR3 DNA sequence: TGCGCCAGCAGCTTGGCCGCAGGGGGGGAGACCCAGTACTTC. Translated: CASSLAAGGETQYF. The rearrangement uses TRBV5-1 and TRBJ2-5; perhaps TRBD1 as D (7 bases). Trimming removed 0 bases from V and 5 bases from J, with 11 bases in between. In germline, CDR1 is SGHRS, CDR2 YFSETQ. The CDR3 totals 14 residues.

The V call is TRBV6-5, the J call TRBJ2-1; 7 nucleotides line up with TRBD1. The ends lost 10 bases at V and 10 bases at J; junction bases unmatched: 10. The CDR3 runs to 12 residues. From germline, CDR1 is MNHEY and CDR2 SVGAGI. The CDR3 is CATLNRGGEQFF. CDR3 DNA sequence: TGTGCCACATTAAACAGGGGTGGGGAGCAGTTCTTC.

The chain is built from TRBV29-1 and TRBJ2-3, with 13 nucleotides matching TRBD2. CDR3 length equals 15 residues. Germline lookup yields CDR1 SQVTM and CDR2 ANQGSEA. V was pared by 6 bases and J by 7 bases, with 10 bases of the junction left unmatched. The CDR3 sequence: CSVARTSGRLHTQYF. The CDR3 coding sequence is TGCAGCGTAGCCCGGACTAGCGGGAGACTACATACGCAGTATTTT.

This clonotype occurred many times. J is TRBJ2-2 and V is TRBV7-2; TRBD1 is a possible D gene (6 bases). V dropped 2 bases and J dropped 8 bases, with 9 bases sitting between them. The CDR3 has 13 residues. Germline CDR1 and CDR2: SGHTA and FQGNSA. For the CDR3, the DNA is TGTGCCAGCAGCTTAACGGACAGAGGGGAGCTGTTTTTT. Translated: CASSLTDRGELFF.

This clonotype appeared a few times. V gene TRBV6-5 combines with J gene TRBJ2-3, with 8 nucleotides matching TRBD1. CDR3 length equals 14 residues. Germline CDR1 reads MNHEY; CDR2 reads SVGAGI. V dropped 0 bases and J dropped 5; count of bases not matched to a gene: 1. CDR3 nucleotide sequence: TGTGCCAGCAGTTACTCCAGGGGGCGAGATACGCAGTATTTT. Translation: CASSYSRGRDTQYF.